Following are 11 T cell receptor beta chains from one sample sequenced in a study of cytomegalovirus exposure and HLA in healthy donors (dated by TCRdb to 2016 to 2017). Libraries were prepared through the immunoSEQ multiplex PCR assay. The multiplex PCR relied on a mix of 60 forward primers for TCR Vbeta segments and 13 reverse primers for TCR Jbeta segments. Drawn from immuneACCESS, this table holds only the in-frame rearrangements with V and J called that TCRdb kept. Clones are partly lost; checked studies trace under half to an unresolved V gene and leave the rest unexplained. The sample yields roughly 100,000 clones; about four fifths were counted once. The leading ten clones occupy around 1.3% of the sample. The sample comprised PBMCs. The source is a man in his forties in good health and CMV-seronegative.

There are a few counts of this clone. V usage is TRBV4-3 and J usage is TRBJ1-1, with 7 bases matching TRBD1. This CDR3 comprises 14 residues. The V gene's germline CDR1 is LGHNA and CDR2 YSLEER. The V gene end was trimmed by 0 bases and the J gene end by 8 bases; junction bases not matched to a gene: 6. The CDR3 nucleotides read TGCGCCAGCAGCCAAGACCTCGGGACAGCCGAAGCTTTCTTT. Residues: CASSQDLGTAEAFF.

With regard to this clone: This sample includes further DNA sequences coding for the same CDR3. The chain joins TRBV5-1 to TRBJ1-1, with D possibly being TRBD1 (5 bases). The germline gives CDR1 SGHRS, CDR2 YFSETQ. The CDR3 is made up of 13 amino acids. Trimming removed 1 base at V and 1 base at J, with 5 bases between. DNA of the CDR3: TGCGCCAGCAGCTTGCAGGGGAACACTGAAGCTTTCTTT. Its protein product is CASSLQGNTEAFF.

The DNA for the CDR3 is TGTGCCAGCAGCCAAGATGGAACTAGCGGGGGCACAGATACGCAGTATTTT. The encoded protein is CASSQDGTSGGTDTQYF. The V call is TRBV4-2, the J call TRBJ2-3, with TRBD2 identical over 10 bases. Germline trimming cut 0 bases from V and 1 base from J; bases unmatched to any gene: 4. CDR1 is LGHNA and CDR2 is YNFKEQ in the germline V gene. The CDR3 contains 17 residues.

Notes on this clone: Other DNA sequences in this sample translate to the same CDR3. J is TRBJ1-1 and V is TRBV11-3; no clear D gene. Between the trimmed V and J ends, which lost 3 bases and 1 base, there was a span of 6 bases. Germline V CDR1 and CDR2: SGHNT, YENEEA. CDR3 length equals 13 residues. CDR3 bases: TGTGCCAGCAGCTTTGCAGGGAACACTGAAGCTTTCTTT. The encoded protein is CASSFAGNTEAFF.

This clone was picked up a small number of times. The chain combines TRBV15 with TRBJ1-1, with 9 positions matching TRBD1. Germline loops: CDR1 LNHNV, CDR2 YYDKDF (reference sequence). There are 14 residues in the CDR3. J lost 8 bases, V lost 4 bases, and 8 bases had no gene match. The CDR3 is CATSNGRDRDEAFF. The CDR3 DNA follows: TGTGCCACCAGCAATGGTCGGGACAGGGACGAAGCTTTCTTT.

The table lists this clone with a count of one. CDR3 in DNA: TGTGCCAGCAGTTTAACAGGGAGAGACACTGAAGCTTTCTTT. This codes for CASSLTGRDTEAFF. The V and J genes are TRBV27 and TRBJ1-1; tentatively, D is TRBD1 (6 bases). Between the trimmed V and J ends, which lost 2 bases and 3 bases, there was a span of 10 bases. This CDR3 is built from 14 residues. Germline CDR1 and CDR2: MNHEY and SMNVEV (reference sequence).

The chain is built from TRBV14 and TRBJ1-3; the D gene is possibly TRBD1 (5 bases). The CDR3 contains 15 residues. The germline V gene has CDR1 SGHDN and CDR2 FVKESK. Between the trimmed V and J ends, which lost 3 bases and 0 bases, there was a span of 9 bases. The CDR3 sequence is CASSHPGLSGNTIYF. The CDR3 DNA follows: TGTGCCAGCAGCCACCCAGGGCTCTCTGGAAACACCATATATTTT.

The V gene is TRBV6-5, the J gene TRBJ2-2; 7 bases align to TRBD1. The CDR3 extends over 15 amino acids. The germline CDR1 and CDR2 sequences are MNHEY and SVGAGI. J lost 4 bases, V lost 5 bases, and 7 bases had no gene match. CDR3 DNA: TGTGCCAGCAGTACCGGGACAGTTGGCACCGGGGAGCTGTTTTTT. Its translation: CASSTGTVGTGELFF.

This clone has only one observation. This chain uses TRBV5-4 with TRBJ2-1, with D unresolved. Trimming took 6 bases from V and 10 from J, leaving 20 bases between them. This CDR3 region has 14 residues. Germline CDR1 SGHNT, CDR2 YYREEE (reference sequence). The CDR3 loop is CASTPGESPREQFF. DNA for the CDR3: TGTGCCAGCACCCCTGGAGAAAGCCCTCGGGAGCAGTTCTTC.

This chain connects TRBV19 to TRBJ2-1; 9 bases line up with TRBD2. The J segment lost 7 bases and the V segment lost 2 bases, leaving 15 bases of the junction unmatched. The CDR3 covers 18 residues. Germline-derived CDR1 and CDR2 are LNHDA and SQIVND (reference sequence). The CDR3 spells CASSIFGTSRRVGNEQFF. The CDR3 coding sequence is TGTGCCAGTAGTATATTTGGGACTAGCCGAAGGGTAGGGAATGAGCAGTTCTTC.

This clone is a singleton in its sample. J is TRBJ1-4 and V is TRBV2; tentative D call: TRBD1 (6 bases). CDR3 length: 14 amino acids. V was trimmed by 4 bases and J by 2 bases, leaving 8 bases between them. Looked up from germline, CDR1 is SNHLY and CDR2 is FYNNEI. The CDR3 protein is CASSVGQTNEKLFF. The CDR3 bases are TGTGCCAGCAGTGTCGGACAGACTAATGAAAAACTGTTTTTT.